Each of the 10 T cell receptor beta chains below was sequenced from the same sample in a study of blood T cell repertoires in COVID-19. The protocol was immunoSEQ multiplex PCR, while the TCRdb copy is restricted to in-frame clones and leaves out a portion. The data show over 400,000 clones, roughly 88% seen once. The sample was peripheral blood. Receptors were obtained from a woman under 40 with active or convalescent COVID-19.

The chain uses TRBV7-6 and TRBJ2-3; D unclear. V shed 5 bases and J shed 5 bases, with 17 bases lying between them. CDR1 SGHVS and CDR2 FNYEAQ come from the germline V gene. The CDR3 has 15 amino acids. The CDR3: CASSPVTNNRDTQYF. Here the CDR3 DNA reads TGTGCCAGCAGCCCAGTTACCAATAACCGAGATACGCAGTATTTT.

The rearrangement uses TRBV15 and TRBJ2-5; TRBD2 matches 10 bases. V gave up 2 bases and J gave up 5 bases; unmatched junction bases: 5. This CDR3 is built from 15 residues. Germline V lookup: CDR1 LNHNV, CDR2 YYDKDF (reference sequence). This CDR3 reads CATSRSGTSVETQYF. The CDR3 DNA sequence: TGTGCCACCAGCAGATCCGGGACTAGCGTGGAGACCCAGTACTTC.

The rearrangement uses TRBV6-5 and TRBJ2-3; no clear D. V lost 7 bases to trimming and J lost 4 bases, with 12 bases between them. Germline-derived CDR1 and CDR2 are MNHEY and SVGAGI. The CDR3 runs 13 residues. Written as DNA, the CDR3 is TGTGCCAGCACAAATTCCCCCCCAGATACGCAGTATTTT. This translates into CASTNSPPDTQYF.

This clone has only a few counts. The chain employs TRBV5-6 and TRBJ2-5, with 11 bases aligning to TRBD1. CDR1 SGHDT and CDR2 YYEEEE come from the germline V gene. CDR3 length: 14 residues. Trimming took 4 bases from V and 4 from J; bases not matched to a gene: 3. The CDR3 DNA follows: TGTGCCAGCAGCAAAGGACAGGGGGCAGAGACCCAGTACTTC. Translating gives CASSKGQGAETQYF. The complete variable domain, with remaining parts taken from reference TRBV5-6 and TRBJ2-5, reads DAGVTQSPTHLIKTRGQQVTLRCSPKSGHDTVSWYQQALGQGPQFIFQYYEEEERQRGNFPDRFSGHQFPNYSSELNVNALLLGDSALYLCASSKGQGAETQYFGPGTRLLVL.

The V gene is TRBV5-1, the J gene TRBJ2-7; 11 bases align to TRBD2. The CDR3 is 15 residues long. The V gene's germline CDR1 is SGHRS and CDR2 YFSETQ. The ends lost 5 bases at V and 4 bases at J; junction bases unmatched: 8. The CDR3 DNA reads TGCGCCAGCAGTCAAGGACTAGCGGGTGTTTACGAGCAGTACTTC. Encoded protein: CASSQGLAGVYEQYF.

V usage is TRBV6-5 and J usage is TRBJ2-7; D remains unclear. Germline CDR1 and CDR2: MNHEY and SVGAGI. Trimming removed 6 bases from V and 4 bases from J, with 16 bases in between. The CDR3 length is 14 residues. The CDR3 reads CASRAGSKVYEQYF. The CDR3 region has the DNA TGTGCCAGCAGGGCAGGTTCGAAAGTTTACGAGCAGTACTTC.

This chain connects TRBV19 to TRBJ1-1, with D perhaps matching TRBD1 (6 bases). This CDR3 is 13 amino acids long. CDR1 and CDR2 (germline): LNHDA, SQIVND (reference sequence). Between the trimmed V and J ends, which lost 5 bases and 3 bases, there was a span of 10 bases. The CDR3 DNA follows: TGTGCCAGTAGTCAGGGGCGCTACACTGAAGCTTTCTTT. Protein sequence: CASSQGRYTEAFF.

The rearrangement uses TRBV6-5 and TRBJ1-2, with a possible D match to TRBD1 (6 bases). The CDR3 has 12 residues. Trimming cost V 5 bases and J 5 bases, with 9 bases left between them. Germline-derived CDR1 and CDR2 are MNHEY and SVGAGI. Here the CDR3 reads CASSRTDYGYTF. The CDR3 nucleotides read TGTGCCAGCAGTCGGACAGATTATGGCTACACCTTC.

The V gene is TRBV6-5, the J gene TRBJ1-1; 7 bases agree with TRBD1. This CDR3 is built from 15 residues. Losses at the gene ends were 5 bases for V and 2 bases for J; bases not matched to a gene: 8. The V gene's germline CDR1 is MNHEY and CDR2 SVGAGI. The CDR3 nucleotides are TGTGCCAGCAGTACAGGGGTCACTTTCAACACTGAAGCTTTCTTT. Protein: CASSTGVTFNTEAFF.

The chain recombines TRBV19 with TRBJ1-2, with 10 nucleotides matching TRBD1. The CDR3 is 14 amino acids. The V and J ends lost 1 base and 8 bases, in that order; junction bases with no gene match: 4. CDR1 LNHDA and CDR2 SQIVND come from the germline V gene (reference sequence). For the CDR3, the DNA is TGTGCCAGTAGTATAGGACAGGGGGCGGAAGGCTACACCTTC. This sequence encodes CASSIGQGAEGYTF.